Below are 15 T cell receptor beta chains sequenced from a single sample in a study of cytomegalovirus exposure and HLA in healthy donors. The study ran its PCR with 60 Vbeta and 13 Jbeta primers. This table comes from immunoSEQ multiplex PCR, and its TCRdb copy is limited to in-frame clones, with some not included. The table shows roughly 100,000 clones, with roughly three quarters occurring only once. Sequenced input: PBMCs. The receptors originated from a woman aged 18 to 35 in good health and CMV-seropositive.

This clone is medium-sized (0.01 to 0.1%). The chain recombines TRBV7-9 with TRBJ1-2, with 11 positions matching TRBD1. V lost 5 bases, J lost 4 bases, and 6 bases stayed unmatched. Germline CDR1 reads SEHNR; CDR2 reads FQNEAQ (reference sequence). The CDR3 sequence is 15 residues long. The DNA for the CDR3 is TGTGCCAGCAGCCCCGGGACAGGGGGGCCCTATGGCTACACCTTC. Residues: CASSPGTGGPYGYTF.

The V and J genes are TRBV7-9 and TRBJ2-3, with a tentative D call TRBD1 (6 bases). The CDR3 covers 15 residues. The V gene lost 5 bases and the J gene lost 1 base, with 13 bases spanning the gap. Germline values: CDR1 SEHNR, CDR2 FQNEAQ (reference sequence). Here the CDR3 reads CASSETGYGTDTQYF. The DNA of the CDR3 is TGTGCCAGCAGCGAAACAGGGTACGGCACAGATACGCAGTATTTT.

This clone was seen a single time. V gene TRBV7-9 combines with J gene TRBJ1-4, with 7 bases matching TRBD1. Germline CDR1 reads SEHNR; CDR2 reads FQNEAQ (reference sequence). The CDR3 totals 15 residues. Losses at the gene ends were 5 bases for V and 12 bases for J; bases not matched to a gene: 15. CDR3 sequence reads: CASSGQDRAGVELFF. CDR3 DNA sequence: TGTGCCAGCAGCGGGCAAGACAGGGCCGGGGTAGAACTGTTTTTT.

The chain combines TRBV2 with TRBJ2-1, with no clear D. This CDR3 is 16 amino acids long. CDR1 is SNHLY, CDR2 FYNNEI, per germline. Trimming stripped 3 bases from V and 1 base from J, with 13 bases between. The CDR3 DNA follows: TGTGCCAGCAGTGAGGCAGACTTACCGTCCTACAATGAGCAGTTCTTC. It specifies CASSEADLPSYNEQFF.

The genes are TRBV5-1 and TRBJ1-4; the D gene is possibly TRBD1 (5 bases). CDR1 and CDR2 (germline): SGHRS, YFSETQ. This CDR3 is 15 amino acids long. V shed 0 bases and J shed 0 bases, with 6 bases lying between them. CDR3 sequence reads: CASSLGGATNEKLFF. For the CDR3, the DNA is TGCGCCAGCAGCTTGGGGGGCGCAACTAATGAAAAACTGTTTTTT. The full variable domain, with the rest looked up from reference TRBV5-1 and TRBJ1-4, is KAGVTQTPRYLIKTRGQQVTLSCSPISGHRSVSWYQQTPGQGLQFLFEYFSETQRNKGNFPGRFSGRQFSNSRSEMNVSTLELGDSALYLCASSLGGATNEKLFFGSGTQLSVL.

V is TRBV7-2 and J is TRBJ1-5; TRBD1 matches at 7 bases. The CDR3 contains 16 residues. Germline CDR1 reads SGHTA; CDR2 reads FQGNSA. The V and J ends lost 4 bases and 5 bases, in that order; junction bases with no gene match: 11. The CDR3 DNA reads TGTGCCAGCAGCTCCCTAGGTTGGGACAGTTATCAGCCCCAGCATTTT. Translation gives CASSSLGWDSYQPQHF.

The chain has TRBV2 and TRBJ2-7, with 8 positions matching TRBD2. The V gene's germline CDR1 is SNHLY and CDR2 FYNNEI. The CDR3 contains 15 residues. Germline trimming cut 6 bases from V and 1 base from J; bases unmatched to any gene: 8. This CDR3 reads CASRISTSESYEQYF. As DNA, the CDR3 is TGTGCCAGCAGGATTTCGACTAGCGAGTCCTACGAGCAGTACTTC.

The V gene is TRBV7-2, the J gene TRBJ2-3, with a tentative D call TRBD1 (5 bases). Trimming left V 2 bases short and J 6 bases short, with 18 bases between. The germline gives CDR1 SGHTA, CDR2 FQGNSA. This CDR3 is 16 amino acids long. The CDR3 DNA sequence: TGTGCCAGCAGCTTATTTACTGGACACTTTTCCGATACGCAGTATTTT. Translation gives CASSLFTGHFSDTQYF.

This chain connects TRBV7-9 to TRBJ2-6; D unresolved. V was shortened by 1 base and J by 4 bases, with 8 bases between the two germline ends. CDR3 length: 15 residues. Germline V gene lookup returns CDR1 SEHNR and CDR2 FQNEAQ (reference sequence). Here the CDR3 reads CASSLGLRGANVLTF. CDR3 bases: TGTGCCAGCAGCTTAGGACTTAGGGGGGCCAACGTCCTGACTTTC.

The chain joins TRBV18 to TRBJ2-2; D gene uncertain. V was shortened by 0 bases and J by 5 bases, with 4 bases between the two germline ends. This CDR3 comprises 13 residues. Germline CDR1 KGHSH, CDR2 LQKENI. CDR3 bases: TGTGCCAGCTCACCACCGAGTACCGGGGAGCTGTTTTTT. Residues: CASSPPSTGELFF.

This clone was detected once. V is TRBV28 and J is TRBJ1-5; tentatively, D is TRBD1 (5 bases). Trimming took off 3 bases at V and 2 bases at J, with 14 bases between the two ends. The CDR3 spans 16 residues. The germline gives CDR1 MDHEN, CDR2 SYDVKM. DNA of the CDR3: TGTGCCAGCAGTTTGCGAGCGGGGCTGGGCAATCAGCCCCAGCATTTT. Residues: CASSLRAGLGNQPQHF.

The V call is TRBV4-1, the J call TRBJ1-1; D not resolved. V dropped 4 bases and J dropped 3 bases, with 9 bases sitting between them. The length of the CDR3 is 13 residues. Germline lookup yields CDR1 MGHRA and CDR2 YSYEKL. The CDR3 loop reads CASSPSQDTEAFF. The CDR3 nucleotides are TGCGCCAGCAGCCCCAGTCAGGACACTGAAGCTTTCTTT.

V is TRBV4-2 and J is TRBJ1-1; perhaps TRBD1 as D (6 bases). The germline CDR1 and CDR2 sequences are LGHNA and YNFKEQ. The CDR3 consists of 14 residues. The V end was cut by 4 bases, the J end by 7 bases, with 16 bases between. The CDR3 reads CASSPRTELSEAFF. The CDR3 region has the DNA TGTGCCAGCAGCCCCCGGACAGAACTCAGTGAAGCTTTCTTT.

This chain links TRBV27 with TRBJ1-5, with 8 bases aligning to TRBD1. This CDR3 comprises 17 residues. V lost 5 bases and J lost 5; bases outside the gene matches: 14. Germline values: CDR1 MNHEY, CDR2 SMNVEV (reference sequence). The CDR3 sequence is CASSPGQGLMWDQPQHF. In DNA form, the CDR3 reads TGTGCCAGCAGTCCTGGACAGGGATTGATGTGGGATCAGCCCCAGCATTTT.

This clone was seen a few times. The chain combines TRBV7-8 with TRBJ1-5, with D perhaps matching TRBD1 (5 bases). V was pared by 5 bases and J by 7 bases, with 21 bases between. The length of the CDR3 is 16 residues. In germline, CDR1 is SGHVS, CDR2 FQNEAQ. For the CDR3, the DNA is TGTGCCAGCAGCCCGAATAGCTGGCAGGGATCCCAGCCCCAGCATTTT. Protein sequence: CASSPNSWQGSQPQHF.